One and the same sample provided the 19 T cell receptor beta chains below, sequenced in a study of cytomegalovirus exposure and HLA in healthy donors. The table came from immunoSEQ multiplex PCR; TCRdb's copy has only in-frame clones and leaves some out. The table lists 130,000 or so clones, 85% to 90% of them singletons. Input material: PBMCs. These receptors came from a woman aged 18 to 35 in good health and CMV-seronegative.

The CDR3 sequence is CASSLALQEMNTEAFF. CDR3 DNA: TGCGCCAGCAGCTTGGCCTTACAGGAGATGAACACTGAAGCTTTCTTT. This chain joins TRBV5-1 and TRBJ1-1; perhaps TRBD1 as D (5 bases). There are 16 residues in the CDR3. Germline CDR1 SGHRS, CDR2 YFSETQ. Between the trimmed V and J ends, which lost 0 bases and 0 bases, there was a span of 12 bases.

The rearrangement links TRBV2 to TRBJ2-1; 8 nucleotides align to TRBD2. Germline-derived CDR1 and CDR2 are SNHLY and FYNNEI. V lost 6 bases and J lost 7; bases outside the gene matches: 11. The CDR3 covers 15 residues. CDR3 amino acids: CASRPGGSPSNEQFF. As DNA, the CDR3 is TGTGCCAGCAGACCGGGGGGGTCCCCTTCTAATGAGCAGTTCTTC.

The gene calls are TRBV7-9 and TRBJ1-5; D is unclear. The CDR3 totals 14 residues. Germline V lookup: CDR1 SEHNR, CDR2 FQNEAQ (reference sequence). Trimming stripped 5 bases from V and 2 bases from J, with 10 bases between. The DNA of the CDR3 is TGTGCCAGCAGCCTCTCAGTGGGCAATCAGCCCCAGCATTTT. Translated: CASSLSVGNQPQHF. Filled out from reference TRBV7-9 and TRBJ1-5, the complete variable domain reads DTGVSQNPRHKITKRGQNVTFRCDPISEHNRLYWYRQTLGQGPEFLTYFQNEAQLEKSRLLSDRFSAERPKGSFSTLEIQRTEQGDSAMYLCASSLSVGNQPQHFGDGTRLSIL.

The chain couples TRBV18 to TRBJ2-7; perhaps TRBD2 as D (7 bases). This CDR3 region has 12 residues. V lost 2 bases to trimming and J lost 7 bases, with 9 bases between them. Germline lookup yields CDR1 KGHSH and CDR2 LQKENI. CDR3 sequence: CASSPKGGEQYF. The DNA for the CDR3 is TGTGCCAGCTCACCAAAGGGGGGGGAGCAGTACTTC.

DNA of the CDR3: TGTGCCAGTGGGGGCTACTACGAGCAGTACTTC. It codes for CASGGYYEQYF. This chain uses TRBV4-2 with TRBJ2-7; perhaps TRBD1 as D (6 bases). The length of the CDR3 is 11 residues. V gave up 9 bases and J gave up 3 bases, with 9 bases separating them. Germline CDR1 is LGHNA and CDR2 is YNFKEQ.

As to this clone: One end of the junction does not line up with germline, which may come from a read error. The chain uses TRBV7-9 and TRBJ1-2; D not resolved. CDR1 is SEHNR and CDR2 is FQNEAQ in the germline V gene (reference sequence). CDR3 length equals 13 residues. The CDR3 sequence is CASSHAQNYGHTF. CDR3 DNA sequence: TGTGCCAGCAGTCACGCCCAGAACTATGGCCACACCTTC.

The V gene is TRBV6-1, the J gene TRBJ1-5; 8 bases match TRBD1. Looked up from germline, CDR1 is MNHNS and CDR2 is SASEGT. This CDR3 is 20 amino acids long. V shed 1 base, J shed 2 bases, and the junction held 16 bases outside the gene matches. CDR3 amino acids: CASSEDDRGGYVAGNQPQHF. CDR3 in DNA: TGTGCCAGCAGTGAAGACGACAGGGGTGGGTACGTAGCGGGCAATCAGCCCCAGCATTTT.

This chain joins TRBV5-1 and TRBJ1-2, with 7 nucleotides matching TRBD1. Germline lookup yields CDR1 SGHRS and CDR2 YFSETQ. The length of the CDR3 is 13 residues. V shed 7 bases and J 2 bases; nucleotides not matched to a gene: 5. CDR3: CASARQGNYGYTF. CDR3 coding DNA: TGCGCCAGCGCCCGACAGGGCAACTATGGCTACACCTTC.

The chain is built from TRBV9 and TRBJ1-2; no firm D call. Germline lookup yields CDR1 SGDLS and CDR2 YYNGEE. Trimming pared 3 bases from V and 3 bases from J, leaving 12 bases between. This CDR3 region has 14 residues. The CDR3 DNA reads as TGTGCCAGCAGCGCCCAGACGGGATACTATGGCTACACCTTC. Protein: CASSAQTGYYGYTF. The complete variable domain, with remaining parts taken from reference TRBV9 and TRBJ1-2, reads DSGVTQTPKHLITATGQRVTLRCSPRSGDLSVYWYQQSLDQGLQFLIQYYNGEERAKGNILERFSAQQFPDLHSELNLSSLELGDSALYFCASSAQTGYYGYTFGSGTRLTVV.

As to this clone: A junction boundary mismatches the germline segment, possibly from a read error. V gene TRBV7-2 combines with J gene TRBJ1-2, with TRBD1 identical over 9 bases. The CDR3 spans 11 residues. Germline CDR1 reads SGHTA; CDR2 reads FQGNSA. CDR3 in amino acids: CASSYRQGVSF. In DNA form, the CDR3 reads TGTGCCAGCAGCTATAGACAGGGGGTCTCCTTC.

The V call is TRBV5-1, the J call TRBJ2-7, with 7 bases lining up with TRBD1. CDR3 length: 13 residues. V dropped 4 bases and J dropped 7; count of bases not matched to a gene: 8. Germline CDR1 SGHRS, CDR2 YFSETQ. CDR3 protein: CASSNTGAREQYF. CDR3 in DNA: TGCGCCAGCAGCAACACAGGGGCGAGGGAGCAGTACTTC.

This clone was counted a single time. The genes are TRBV7-9 and TRBJ1-4; D perhaps matches TRBD1 (6 bases). The CDR3 runs 14 residues. V was clipped by 5 bases and J by 5 bases, with 12 bases between them. Per the germline V gene, CDR1 is SEHNR and CDR2 is FQNEAQ (reference sequence). The CDR3, as DNA: TGTGCCAGCAGCAAGGGACACGGGAATGAAAAACTGTTTTTT. It yields the protein CASSKGHGNEKLFF.

This clone was seen a single time. V gene TRBV18 combines with J gene TRBJ1-1; the D is unclear. The CDR3 contains 13 residues. Germline lookup yields CDR1 KGHSH and CDR2 LQKENI. The V gene lost 3 bases and the J gene lost 1 base, with 6 bases spanning the gap. The CDR3 spells CASSPSQNTEAFF. In nucleotides, the CDR3 is TGTGCCAGCTCACCGAGCCAGAACACTGAAGCTTTCTTT.

The rearrangement uses TRBV5-1 and TRBJ2-1, with TRBD2 matching 11 bases. The CDR3 is 15 residues long. V gave up 6 bases and J gave up 10 bases; unmatched junction bases: 12. Germline lookup yields CDR1 SGHRS and CDR2 YFSETQ. The CDR3 sequence: CASTPIAGGPGEQFF. CDR3 nucleotide sequence: TGCGCCAGCACCCCGATAGCGGGGGGGCCGGGGGAGCAGTTCTTC.

V and J are TRBV9 and TRBJ1-1; D is unresolved. The CDR3 covers 14 residues. Trimming removed 2 bases from V and 1 base from J, with 9 bases in between. Germline V gene data show CDR1 as SGDLS and CDR2 as YYNGEE. The CDR3 protein is CASSVGTRNTEAFF. As DNA, the CDR3 is TGTGCCAGCAGCGTGGGCACTCGGAACACTGAAGCTTTCTTT.

The chain employs TRBV2 and TRBJ1-1, with a possible D match to TRBD1 (6 bases). The CDR3 is made up of 19 amino acids. CDR1 is SNHLY, CDR2 FYNNEI, per germline. Trimming stripped 5 bases from V and 6 bases from J, with 31 bases between. The CDR3 DNA is TGTGCCAGCAGTCCTAGTTCCCGATACGGGGGGCGAAAGTATTCTGAAGCTTTCTTT. This codes for CASSPSSRYGGRKYSEAFF.

The chain carries TRBV2 and TRBJ2-3, with unresolved D. CDR3 length equals 11 residues. CDR1 and CDR2 from the germline V gene are SNHLY and FYNNEI. V was trimmed by 4 bases and J by 5 bases, leaving 4 bases between them. DNA for the CDR3: TGTGCCAGCAGTGCCCGAGATACGCAGTATTTT. Protein: CASSARDTQYF.

The chain joins TRBV5-6 to TRBJ1-1; D unclear. In germline, CDR1 is SGHDT, CDR2 YYEEEE. The ends were cut back, 5 bases at V and 5 bases at J, with 7 bases in the middle. The CDR3 contains 11 residues. CDR3 residues: CASSTGTEAFF. The CDR3 DNA is TGTGCCAGCAGTACGGGGACTGAAGCTTTCTTT.

The chain employs TRBV7-9 and TRBJ2-5, with 14 bases that match TRBD2. Germline V gene lookup returns CDR1 SEHNR and CDR2 FQNEAQ (reference sequence). V shed 5 bases and J 5 bases; nucleotides not matched to a gene: 13. The CDR3 length is 18 residues. CDR3 bases: TGTGCCAGCAGCCCCGGGACTAGCGGGAGCTATAAAGGGGAGACCCAGTACTTC. Protein product: CASSPGTSGSYKGETQYF.